A single sample gave rise to the 7 T cell receptor beta chains below, sequenced in a study of T-cell memory formation after mild COVID-19. Via MiXCR, TCRdb re-called the 5' RACE reads, giving one row per CDR3 protein. The sample has fewer than 500,000 distinct CDR3 sequences, about 23% seen once; the top ten hold about 12%. Sequenced input: PBMCs or a T cell subset sorted from them (not recorded which). Source of these receptors: an adult woman who had mild COVID-19 (a few samples of this study predate the infection). Cell type and time point are not known.

V and J are TRBV9 and TRBJ2-7, with 14 bases lining up with TRBD2. The CDR3 contains 14 residues. Per the germline V gene, CDR1 is SGDLS and CDR2 is YYNGEE. V was pared by 6 bases and J by 7 bases, with 6 bases of the junction left unmatched. The CDR3 protein is CASTPGLAGGEQYF. The CDR3 DNA is TGTGCCAGCACTCCCGGACTAGCGGGAGGTGAGCAGTACTTC.

This clonotype was counted only a few times. The V gene is TRBV6-5, the J gene TRBJ2-1, with 8 bases aligning to TRBD2. The CDR3 totals 16 residues. Trimming at V came to 2 bases and at J to 7 bases, leaving 10 bases not matched to a gene. Looked up from germline, CDR1 is MNHEY and CDR2 is SVGAGI. CDR3 loop: CASSYHTSGSYNEQFF. CDR3 DNA: TGTGCCAGCAGTTACCATACTAGCGGCTCTTATAATGAGCAGTTCTTC.

This clonotype was seen a few times. The V and J genes are TRBV14 and TRBJ2-5; D remains ambiguous. From germline, CDR1 is SGHDN and CDR2 FVKESK. V shed 3 bases and J shed 4 bases, with 9 bases lying between them. The CDR3 consists of 13 residues. CDR3 nucleotides: TGTGCCAGCAGCCAGGATCTTCGAGAGACCCAGTACTTC. Translation gives CASSQDLRETQYF.

The chain links TRBV4-1 to TRBJ1-2; 11 positions agree with TRBD1. Germline CDR1 reads MGHRA; CDR2 reads YSYEKL. V gave up 4 bases and J gave up 8 bases; unmatched junction bases: 12. This CDR3 is 16 amino acids long. The CDR3 spells CASSPDRTGGYFGYTF. CDR3 bases: TGCGCCAGCAGCCCCGACCGGACAGGGGGCTACTTCGGCTACACCTTC.

This chain links TRBV5-1 with TRBJ1-2, with D maybe TRBD1 (5 bases). From germline, CDR1 is SGHRS and CDR2 YFSETQ. The CDR3 has 17 amino acids. With 0 bases removed from V and 7 bases from J, the gap between germline ends came to 22 bases. The DNA for the CDR3 is TGCGCCAGCAGCTTGGACGAGGGGCCCCCTCTTCCTTTTGGCTACACCTTC. Translated: CASSLDEGPPLPFGYTF.

The chain is built from TRBV15 and TRBJ2-3; no clear D. This CDR3 region has 14 residues. CDR1 and CDR2 from the germline V gene are LNHNV and YYDKDF (reference sequence). Trimming took 8 bases from V and 0 from J, leaving 12 bases between them. The DNA for the CDR3 is TGTGCCACCCAAAGTGGTGCTAGCACAGATACGCAGTATTTT. The encoded protein is CATQSGASTDTQYF.

This clonotype was counted a few times. The rearrangement joins TRBV6-5 to TRBJ2-3, with TRBD2 identical over 14 bases. After removal of 6 bases from V and 10 bases from J, the junction contained 6 bases not matched to a gene. The CDR3 consists of 14 residues. The germline V gene has CDR1 MNHEY and CDR2 SVGAGI. As DNA, the CDR3 is TGTGCCAGCAGCTTGACTAGCGGGAGGGGGTCGCAGTATTTT. Protein product: CASSLTSGRGSQYF.